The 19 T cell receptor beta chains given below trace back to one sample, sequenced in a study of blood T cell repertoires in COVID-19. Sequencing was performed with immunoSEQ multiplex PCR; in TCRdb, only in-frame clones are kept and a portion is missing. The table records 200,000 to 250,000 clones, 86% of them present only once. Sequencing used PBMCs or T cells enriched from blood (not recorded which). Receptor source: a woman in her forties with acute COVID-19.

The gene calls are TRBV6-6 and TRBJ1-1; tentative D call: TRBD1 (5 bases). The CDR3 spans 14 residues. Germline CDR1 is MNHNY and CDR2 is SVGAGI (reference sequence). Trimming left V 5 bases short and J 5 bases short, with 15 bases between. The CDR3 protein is CASSPPAEGTEAFF. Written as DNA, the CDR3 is TGTGCCAGCAGTCCCCCCGCGGAGGGGACTGAAGCTTTCTTT.

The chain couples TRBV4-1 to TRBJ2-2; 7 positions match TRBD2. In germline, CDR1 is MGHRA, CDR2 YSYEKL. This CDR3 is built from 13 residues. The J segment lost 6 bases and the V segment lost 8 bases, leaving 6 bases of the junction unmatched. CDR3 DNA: TGCGCCAGCCGGGGGGAAAGGGCCGGGGAGCTGTTTTTT. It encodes CASRGERAGELFF.

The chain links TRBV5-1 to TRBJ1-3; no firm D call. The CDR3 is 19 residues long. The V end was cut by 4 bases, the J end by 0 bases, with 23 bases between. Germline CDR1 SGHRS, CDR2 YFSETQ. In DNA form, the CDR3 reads TGCGCCAGCAGCGTGGGTACGGGGATGAACTACCTCTCTGGAAACACCATATATTTT. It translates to CASSVGTGMNYLSGNTIYF.

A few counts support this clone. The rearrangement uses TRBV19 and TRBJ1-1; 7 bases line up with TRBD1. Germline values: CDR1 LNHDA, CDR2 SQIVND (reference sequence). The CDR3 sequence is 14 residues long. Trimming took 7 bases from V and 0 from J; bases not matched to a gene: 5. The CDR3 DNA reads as TGTGCCAGTAAAAGGACAGGCATGAACACTGAAGCTTTCTTT. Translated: CASKRTGMNTEAFF. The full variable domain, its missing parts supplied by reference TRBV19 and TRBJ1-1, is DGGITQSPKYLFRKEGQNVTLSCEQNLNHDAMYWYRQDPGQGLRLIYYSQIVNDFQKGDIAEGYSVSREKKESFPLTVTSAQKNPTAFYLCASKRTGMNTEAFFGQGTRLTVV.

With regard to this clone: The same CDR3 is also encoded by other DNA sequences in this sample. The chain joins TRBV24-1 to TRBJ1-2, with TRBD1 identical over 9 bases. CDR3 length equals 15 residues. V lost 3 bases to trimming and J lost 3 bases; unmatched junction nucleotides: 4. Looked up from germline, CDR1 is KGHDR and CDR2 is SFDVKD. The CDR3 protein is CATSDPRTGDYGYTF. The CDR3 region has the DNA TGTGCCACCAGTGATCCTAGGACAGGGGACTATGGCTACACCTTC.

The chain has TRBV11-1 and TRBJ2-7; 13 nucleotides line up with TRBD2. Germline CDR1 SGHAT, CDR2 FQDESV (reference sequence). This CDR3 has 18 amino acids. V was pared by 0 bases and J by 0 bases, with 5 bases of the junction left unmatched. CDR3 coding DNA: TGTGCCAGCAGCTTAGCCGGGACTAGCGGGGCTTACTCCTACGAGCAGTACTTC. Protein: CASSLAGTSGAYSYEQYF.

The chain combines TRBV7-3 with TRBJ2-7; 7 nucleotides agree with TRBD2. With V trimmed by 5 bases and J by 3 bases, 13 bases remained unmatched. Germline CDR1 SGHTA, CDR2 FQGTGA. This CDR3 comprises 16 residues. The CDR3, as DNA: TGTGCCAGCAGCGCGGCCGGGGGGTCGAGCCTCTACGAGCAGTACTTC. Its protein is CASSAAGGSSLYEQYF.

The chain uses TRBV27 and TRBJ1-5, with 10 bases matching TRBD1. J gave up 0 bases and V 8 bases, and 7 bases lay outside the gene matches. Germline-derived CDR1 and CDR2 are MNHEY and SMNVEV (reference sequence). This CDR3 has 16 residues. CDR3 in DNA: TGTGCCAGCGGGTTGACAGGGGGCATTAGCAATCAGCCCCAGCATTTT. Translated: CASGLTGGISNQPQHF.

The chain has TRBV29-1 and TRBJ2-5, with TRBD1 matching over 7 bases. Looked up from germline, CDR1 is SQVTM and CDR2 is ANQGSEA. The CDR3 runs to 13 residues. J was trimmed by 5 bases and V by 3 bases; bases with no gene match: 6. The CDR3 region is CSVETGPGETQYF. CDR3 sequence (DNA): TGCAGCGTTGAGACAGGGCCGGGGGAGACCCAGTACTTC.

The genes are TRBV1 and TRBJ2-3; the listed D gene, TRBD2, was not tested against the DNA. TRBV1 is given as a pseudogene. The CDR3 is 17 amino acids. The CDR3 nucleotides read TGCACCAGCAGCCAATCCCTTCTAGCGGGGGGACCAGATACGCAGTATTTT. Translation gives CTSSQSLLAGGPDTQYF.

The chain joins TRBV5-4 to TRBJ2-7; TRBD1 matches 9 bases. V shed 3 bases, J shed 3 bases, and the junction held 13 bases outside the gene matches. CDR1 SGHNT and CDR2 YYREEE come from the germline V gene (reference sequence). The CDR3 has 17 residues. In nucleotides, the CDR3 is TGTGCCAGCAGCTCGGGACAGGGCCCCCCTCACCTCTACGAGCAGTACTTC. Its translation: CASSSGQGPPHLYEQYF.

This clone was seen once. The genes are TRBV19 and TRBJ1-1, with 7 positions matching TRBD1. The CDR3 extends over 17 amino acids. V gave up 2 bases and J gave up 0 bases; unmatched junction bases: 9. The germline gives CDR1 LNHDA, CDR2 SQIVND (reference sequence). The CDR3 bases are TGTGCCAGTAGTATACGCAGCGCCAGGGGGATGAACACTGAAGCTTTCTTT. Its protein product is CASSIRSARGMNTEAFF.

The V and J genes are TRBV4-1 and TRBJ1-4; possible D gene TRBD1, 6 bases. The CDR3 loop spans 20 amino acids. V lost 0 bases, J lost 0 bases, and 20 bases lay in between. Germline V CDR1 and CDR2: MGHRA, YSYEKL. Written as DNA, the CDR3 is TGCGCCAGCAGCCAAGATACCACAGGGATTGCACGGACAACTAATGAAAAACTGTTTTTT. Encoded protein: CASSQDTTGIARTTNEKLFF.

The CDR3 nucleotides read TGTGCCAGTAGTATTGGGGGGGGCCCCCTAGAGACCCAGTACTTC. It is translated as CASSIGGGPLETQYF. The V and J genes are TRBV19 and TRBJ2-5; D is perhaps TRBD2 (7 bases). The ends were cut back, 3 bases at V and 4 bases at J, with 15 bases in the middle. The CDR3 spans 15 residues. The germline gives CDR1 LNHDA, CDR2 SQIVND (reference sequence).

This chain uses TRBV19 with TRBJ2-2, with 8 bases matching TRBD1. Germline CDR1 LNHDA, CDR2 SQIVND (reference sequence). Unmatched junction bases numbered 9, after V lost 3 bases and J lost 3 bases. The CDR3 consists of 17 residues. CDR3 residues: CASSIRLGTGYTGELFF. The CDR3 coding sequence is TGTGCCAGTAGTATTAGGTTAGGGACAGGTTACACCGGGGAGCTGTTTTTT. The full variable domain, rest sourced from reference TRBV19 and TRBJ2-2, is DGGITQSPKYLFRKEGQNVTLSCEQNLNHDAMYWYRQDPGQGLRLIYYSQIVNDFQKGDIAEGYSVSREKKESFPLTVTSAQKNPTAFYLCASSIRLGTGYTGELFFGEGSRLTVL.

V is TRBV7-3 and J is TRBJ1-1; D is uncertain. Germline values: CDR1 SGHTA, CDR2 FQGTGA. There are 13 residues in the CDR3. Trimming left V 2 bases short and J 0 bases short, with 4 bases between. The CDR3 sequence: CASSLHLNTEAFF. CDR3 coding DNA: TGTGCCAGCAGCTTACATTTGAACACTGAAGCTTTCTTT. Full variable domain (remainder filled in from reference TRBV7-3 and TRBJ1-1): GAGVSQTPSNKVTEKGKYVELRCDPISGHTALYWYRQSLGQGPEFLIYFQGTGAADDSGLPNDRFFAVRPEGSVSTLKIQRTERGDSAVYLCASSLHLNTEAFFGQGTRLTVV.

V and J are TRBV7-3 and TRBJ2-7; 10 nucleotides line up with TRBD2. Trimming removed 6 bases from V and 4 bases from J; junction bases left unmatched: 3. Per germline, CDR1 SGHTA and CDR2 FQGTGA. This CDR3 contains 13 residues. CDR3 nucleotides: TGTGCCAGCAGTTTGACTAGCGGGTACGAGCAGTACTTC. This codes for CASSLTSGYEQYF.

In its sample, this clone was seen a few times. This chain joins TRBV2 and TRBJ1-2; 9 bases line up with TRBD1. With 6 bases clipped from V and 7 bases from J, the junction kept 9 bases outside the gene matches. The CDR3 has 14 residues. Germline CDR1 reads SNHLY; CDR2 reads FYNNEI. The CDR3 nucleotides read TGTGCCAGCAGCCTACAGGGGGCGCGGCGTGGCTACACCTTC. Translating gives CASSLQGARRGYTF.

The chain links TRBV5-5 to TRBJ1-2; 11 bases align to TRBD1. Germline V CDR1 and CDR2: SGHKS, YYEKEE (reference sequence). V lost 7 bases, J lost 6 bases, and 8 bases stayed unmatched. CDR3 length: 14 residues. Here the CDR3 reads CASDGTGGEDGYTF. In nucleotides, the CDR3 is TGTGCCAGCGACGGGACAGGGGGAGAGGATGGCTACACCTTC.